This is a list of T cell receptor beta chains from one sample in a study of shared clonotypes between healthy human individuals. Sequencing was performed with immunoSEQ multiplex PCR; in TCRdb, only in-frame clones are kept and a portion is missing. The sample consists of hundreds of thousands of clones, roughly 80% of them appearing once. The material sequenced was PBMCs. These TCRs come from a woman aged 40 to 50 in good health. Some clones in this sample may be carry-over from other donors' samples. Each CDR3 is given with its conserved first and last residue. D genes are given only for firm matches.

>TRBV13|TRBJ1-5|-
TGTGCCAGCAGCGGCAGGACAGCGAGCAATCAGCCCCAGCATTTT
CASSGRTASNQPQHF
>TRBV29-1|TRBJ2-3|TRBD2
TGCAGCGTTGAATCCGCGGGAGTGGATACGCAGTATTTT
CSVESAGVDTQYF
>TRBV7-2|TRBJ1-2|-
TGTGCCAGCAGCTTACGACGGGCTACGTATGGCTACACCTTC
CASSLRRATYGYTF
>TRBV27|TRBJ2-7|TRBD2
TGTGCCAGCACCGCCTCCGGGAGGGGATCGGGAGAGCAGTACTTC
CASTASGRGSGEQYF
>TRBV29-1|TRBJ1-1|-
TGCAGCGCCAGAAGGGGAGTGAACACTGAAGCTTTCTTT
CSARRGVNTEAFF
>TRBV7-9|TRBJ1-4|-
TGTGCCAGCAGCACAGACTGGGAAAAACTGTTTTTT
CASSTDWEKLFF
>TRBV9|TRBJ2-7|-
TGTGCCAGCAGCGTAGACCATAGCTCCTACGAGCAGTACTTC
CASSVDHSSYEQYF
>TRBV7-9|TRBJ2-1|-
TGTGCCAGCAGCTTAATTTTCTCAGAGAGCCATGAGCAGTTCTTC
CASSLIFSESHEQFF
>TRBV11-3|TRBJ1-1|-
TGTGCCAGCAGCTTAGATGCTGGTTCGGCTGAAGCTTTCTTT
CASSLDAGSAEAFF
>TRBV7-3|TRBJ2-5|-
TGTGCCAGCAGCGTCACAGCGGTGGGAGAGACCCAGTACTTC
CASSVTAVGETQYF